Each of the 18 T cell receptor beta chains below was sequenced from the same sample in a study of blood T cell repertoires in COVID-19. Assay used: immunoSEQ multiplex PCR; TCRdb lists only in-frame clones, some missing. Of some 220,000 clones listed, 65% to 90% are singletons. The sample was peripheral blood. These receptors were collected from a man aged 45-65 years with active or convalescent COVID-19.

The CDR3 loop is CASSLGAVNTEAFF. DNA of the CDR3: TGTGCCAGCAGCTTGGGGGCCGTGAACACTGAAGCTTTCTTT. The chain joins TRBV5-4 to TRBJ1-1; the D is unclear. Looked up from germline, CDR1 is SGHNT and CDR2 is YYREEE (reference sequence). V shed 0 bases and J shed 0 bases, with 6 bases lying between them. This CDR3 has 14 residues.

The rearrangement joins TRBV15 to TRBJ2-7, with 7 bases fitting TRBD2. Germline V lookup: CDR1 LNHNV, CDR2 YYDKDF (reference sequence). Unmatched junction bases numbered 5, after V lost 0 bases and J lost 3 bases. The CDR3 totals 15 residues. The CDR3, as DNA: TGTGCCACCAGCAGAGATCCCGGGGGGTTCTACGAGCAGTACGTC. Its protein product is CATSRDPGGFYEQYV.

This sequence joins TRBV5-1 and TRBJ1-3; D perhaps matches TRBD1 (6 bases). CDR3 length: 14 amino acids. The V and J ends lost 4 bases and 2 bases respectively, with 10 bases between them. CDR1 and CDR2 from the germline V gene are SGHRS and YFSETQ. The CDR3 region has the DNA TGCGCCAGCAGCGTGGGGGGGCCTGGAAACACCATATATTTT. Protein: CASSVGGPGNTIYF.

J is TRBJ1-1 and V is TRBV5-1; 7 nucleotides line up with TRBD1. The germline CDR1 and CDR2 sequences are SGHRS and YFSETQ. The CDR3 sequence is 17 residues long. J was trimmed by 1 base and V by 1 base; bases with no gene match: 10. CDR3 coding DNA: TGCGCCAGCAGCTTGAGCAACAGGGGCAGAGGGAACACTGAAGCTTTCTTT. This codes for CASSLSNRGRGNTEAFF.

The V and J genes are TRBV5-5 and TRBJ1-5; D is possibly TRBD1 (5 bases). V lost 4 bases and J lost 5, with 10 bases in between. The CDR3 is made up of 13 amino acids. Germline assignment: CDR1 SGHKS and CDR2 YYEKEE (reference sequence). DNA for the CDR3: TGTGCCAGCAGCCACGGGGGAGATCAGCCCCAGCATTTT. This translates into CASSHGGDQPQHF. The whole variable domain, remainder taken from reference TRBV5-5 and TRBJ1-5, is DAGVTQSPTHLIKTRGQQVTLRCSPISGHKSVSWYQQVLGQGPQFIFQYYEKEERGRGNFPDRFSARQFPNYSSELNVNALLLGDSALYLCASSHGGDQPQHFGDGTRLSIL.

The CDR3 sequence: CASSQVPGSGYGYTF. Here the CDR3 DNA reads TGTGCCAGCAGCCAAGTCCCCGGCAGCGGCTATGGCTACACCTTC. V and J are TRBV3-1 (or the pseudogene TRBV3-2) and TRBJ1-2, with D uncertain. Germline V gene data show CDR1 as LGHDT and CDR2 as YNNKEL (reference sequence). This CDR3 has 15 residues. The V end lost 1 base, the J end lost 4 bases, and 13 bases lay between the germline ends.

The chain carries TRBV3-1 (or the pseudogene TRBV3-2) and TRBJ2-1, with a possible D match to TRBD1 (5 bases). Trimming pared 0 bases from V and 2 bases from J, leaving 11 bases between. CDR3 size: 16 residues. The germline V gene encodes CDR1 LGHDT and CDR2 YNNKEL (reference sequence). The CDR3 region has the DNA TGTGCCAGCAGCCAAGAGCGTCAGGGCCCCTACAATGAGCAGTTCTTC. Amino acids: CASSQERQGPYNEQFF.

This chain links TRBV7-8 with TRBJ1-1; D call uncertain. The CDR3 has 15 amino acids. Germline CDR1 and CDR2: SGHVS and FQNEAQ. The ends were cut back, 0 bases at V and 5 bases at J, with 13 bases in the middle. The CDR3 reads CASSLALGRRTEAFF. The CDR3 DNA reads TGTGCCAGCAGCTTAGCGCTGGGGAGGAGGACTGAAGCTTTCTTT.

V usage is TRBV6-2 or TRBV6-3 and J usage is TRBJ1-1, with D possibly matching TRBD1 (6 bases). From germline, CDR1 is MNHEY and CDR2 SVGEGT. Trimming took 4 bases from V and 1 from J, leaving 10 bases between them. This CDR3 has 14 amino acids. CDR3 sequence: CASSWGTPNTEAFF. DNA for the CDR3: TGTGCCAGCAGTTGGGGGACACCGAACACTGAAGCTTTCTTT.

The chain couples TRBV5-4 to TRBJ2-7; TRBD1 agrees at 9 bases. Trimming cost V 4 bases and J 3 bases; bases outside gene matches: 5. The CDR3 extends over 14 amino acids. Per germline, CDR1 SGHNT and CDR2 YYREEE (reference sequence). CDR3 amino acids: CASSGQGSIYEQYF. The CDR3 DNA reads as TGTGCCAGCAGCGGACAGGGGTCAATCTACGAGCAGTACTTC.

This clone was counted a few times. CDR3 sequence: CASSFGTRLTGELFF. As DNA, the CDR3 is TGTGCCAGCAGTTTCGGGACTAGGCTGACCGGGGAGCTGTTTTTT. V and J are TRBV6-2 or TRBV6-3 and TRBJ2-2; 8 bases are a match to TRBD2. The CDR3 totals 15 residues. Germline loops: CDR1 MNHEY, CDR2 SVGEGT. V lost 4 bases to trimming and J lost 5 bases; unmatched junction nucleotides: 6.

The V and J genes are TRBV6-6 and TRBJ1-5, with TRBD1 matching 8 bases. With V trimmed by 5 bases and J by 3 bases, 9 bases remained unmatched. The CDR3 extends over 16 amino acids. Germline CDR1 is MNHNY and CDR2 is SVGAGI (reference sequence). CDR3 in amino acids: CASSPRQGYNNQPQHF. The CDR3 nucleotides are TGTGCCAGCAGTCCCCGACAGGGGTATAACAATCAGCCCCAGCATTTT.

The rearrangement links TRBV19 to TRBJ1-2; 10 bases are shared with TRBD1. J gave up 3 bases and V 7 bases, and 8 bases lay outside the gene matches. Germline V gene sequence: CDR1 LNHDA, CDR2 SQIVND (reference sequence). The CDR3 sequence is 15 residues long. CDR3 amino acids: CASTLDRGPHYGYTF. CDR3 sequence (DNA): TGTGCCAGTACCTTAGACAGGGGGCCCCACTATGGCTACACCTTC. The whole variable domain, remainder taken from reference TRBV19 and TRBJ1-2, is DGGITQSPKYLFRKEGQNVTLSCEQNLNHDAMYWYRQDPGQGLRLIYYSQIVNDFQKGDIAEGYSVSREKKESFPLTVTSAQKNPTAFYLCASTLDRGPHYGYTFGSGTRLTVV.

This clone came up once. This sequence joins TRBV7-6 and TRBJ2-1; D call uncertain. The CDR3 length is 15 residues. Germline CDR1 reads SGHVS; CDR2 reads FNYEAQ. Trimming left V 1 base short and J 0 bases short, with 7 bases between. The CDR3, as DNA: TGTGCCAGCAGCTTAGAGATAGCCTCCTACAATGAGCAGTTCTTC. This codes for CASSLEIASYNEQFF.

V gene TRBV7-9 combines with J gene TRBJ1-4, with D tentatively TRBD1 (5 bases). The V gene's germline CDR1 is SEHNR and CDR2 FQNEAQ (reference sequence). There are 15 residues in the CDR3. Trimming took off 4 bases at V and 5 bases at J, with 14 bases between the two ends. CDR3 protein: CASSSKARGNEKLFF. CDR3 DNA sequence: TGTGCCAGCAGCTCGAAGGCTCGGGGGAATGAAAAACTGTTTTTT.

The chain recombines TRBV4-3 with TRBJ1-1; D unresolved. The CDR3 loop spans 13 amino acids. V lost 5 bases, J lost 4 bases, and 11 bases lay in between. Germline V gene data show CDR1 as LGHNA and CDR2 as YSLEER. CDR3 residues: CASSLREGTEAFF. DNA for the CDR3: TGCGCCAGCAGCTTAAGGGAGGGCACTGAAGCTTTCTTT.

The V gene is TRBV6-4, the J gene TRBJ1-6; maybe TRBD1 (6 bases). Trimming took 0 bases from V and 7 from J, leaving 13 bases between them. Germline CDR1 is MRHNA and CDR2 is SNTAGT. The CDR3 sequence is 16 residues long. The CDR3 region has the DNA TGTGCCAGCAGTGACTCCAGTTCAGGGGAAAATTCACCCCTCCACTTT. Protein product: CASSDSSSGENSPLHF.

The chain combines TRBV4-1 with TRBJ1-4; TRBD1 is a possible D gene (6 bases). The CDR3 spans 14 residues. The V and J ends lost 4 bases and 6 bases respectively, with 12 bases between them. Germline V gene sequence: CDR1 MGHRA, CDR2 YSYEKL. The CDR3 coding sequence is TGCGCCAGCAGCCGGGGGCTTAGTGATGAAAAACTGTTTTTT. Translation gives CASSRGLSDEKLFF.